The present entry profiles one T cell receptor beta chain with its context. Its antigen is unidentified. These data come from a study of blood T cells in healthy people across ages. Study-wide results and limits: Naive T cell percentage showed a strong correlation with TCR beta diversity. Long-lived donors exceeded aged donors in naive CD4+ cells and diversity.

Then a second PCR, running about 7 to 11 cycles, was carried out with a sample-barcoded 5' primer and a J-beta primer mix. Samples each returned at least 3 million CDR3-containing paired-end reads. TCRdb processed the 5' RACE reads anew with MiXCR; each CDR3 protein has one entry. The sample includes about 1.1 million distinct CDR3 sequences, 35% to 40% of them seen just once. Germline CDR1 reads MNHNY; CDR2 reads SVGAGI (reference sequence). This CDR3 contains 14 residues. Trimming took off 6 bases at V and 1 base at J, with 12 bases between the two ends. The total RNA that was extracted per sample amounted to at least 6 micrograms.

The TCR comes from a man between 18 and 35 years old in good health. The sample consisted of blood. The chain has TRBV6-6 and TRBJ1-1, with D possibly being TRBD1 (5 bases). CDR3 residues: CASRTGLPNTEAFF. The CDR3 region has the DNA TGTGCCAGCAGGACGGGACTCCCGAACACTGAAGCTTTCTTT.